Each of the 3 T cell receptor beta chains below was sequenced from the same sample in a study of blood T cell repertoires in COVID-19. Generated by immunoSEQ multiplex PCR, the TCRdb table keeps only in-frame clones and is missing some. The sample includes approximately 19,000 clones, around 94% seen only once; the top ten take 5.5% to 6%. Source material: peripheral blood. These receptors all stem from a human donor in a cohort sampled during active COVID-19.

V gene TRBV13 combines with J gene TRBJ2-1, with D possibly matching TRBD2 (7 bases). Deletions cut 0 bases from V and 6 bases from J, with 18 bases between. Germline lookup yields CDR1 PRHDT and CDR2 FYEKMQ (reference sequence). The CDR3 is made up of 17 amino acids. The CDR3 is CASSLGLGGRLGNEQFF. Written as DNA, the CDR3 is TGTGCCAGCAGCTTAGGCCTCGGGGGGCGATTGGGCAATGAGCAGTTCTTC.

CDR3 nucleotide sequence: TGTGCCAGCAGCCTTAACAGGGACGAGCAGTACTTC. Translating it yields CASSLNRDEQYF. The V gene is TRBV7-2, the J gene TRBJ2-7; maybe TRBD1 (6 bases). CDR3 length: 12 residues. The germline V gene encodes CDR1 SGHTA and CDR2 FQGNSA. The V and J ends lost 5 bases and 5 bases respectively, with 10 bases between them. Variable domain in full (rest from reference TRBV7-2 and TRBJ2-7): GAGVSQSPSNKVTEKGKDVELRCDPISGHTALYWYRQSLGQGLEFLIYFQGNSAPDKSGLPSDRFSAERTGGSVSTLTIQRTQQEDSAVYLCASSLNRDEQYFGPGTRLTVT.

This chain uses TRBV28 with TRBJ2-7, with TRBD1 identical over 7 bases. Germline V gene sequence: CDR1 MDHEN, CDR2 SYDVKM. V trimming: 6 bases; J trimming: 2 bases; junction bases outside the gene matches: 4. CDR3 length: 13 amino acids. The CDR3 sequence is CASRLDRTYEQYF. DNA for the CDR3: TGTGCCAGCAGGCTGGACAGGACCTACGAGCAGTACTTC.